The rows below give T cell receptor beta chains drawn from one sample of a study of tissue T cells after allogeneic stem cell transplantation. Assay used: immunoSEQ multiplex PCR; TCRdb lists only in-frame clones, some missing. The sample has around 9,100 clones; around 50% are singletons. Material: tissue from the jejunum, obtained at autopsy. These TCRs come from an older female donor with lung cancer. Both conserved end residues are part of each CDR3. The D gene is left open where the match is weak. Clone sizes are given selectively: once, few, many, or a class where the clone is expanded.

j_call d_call clone_size v_call cdr3_nt cdr3_aa
TRBJ2-5 TRBD1 - TRBV5-6 TGTGCCAGCAGCTCCCGGACAGGGGGTTGGGAAGAGACCCAGTACTTC CASSSRTGGWEETQYF
TRBJ2-1 TRBD2 - TRBV9 TGTGCCAGCAGCATCGGGACTAGCGGGAGGTTGAGTGAGCAGTTCTTC CASSIGTSGRLSEQFF
TRBJ2-2 - - TRBV7-7 TGTGCCAGCAGCTTAGGGGTGGATACGTCGGGAACCGGGGAGCTGTTTTTT CASSLGVDTSGTGELFF
TRBJ2-6 - - TRBV29-1 TGCAGCGTTGAGATGGGTGGGGCCAACGTCCTGACTTTC CSVEMGGANVLTF
TRBJ1-5 - - TRBV3-1/TRBV3-2 TGTGCCAGCAGCCGAGGCTCCGACGGGAGCAATCAGCCCCAGCATTTT CASSRGSDGSNQPQHF
TRBJ1-2 - - TRBV12-3/TRBV12-4 TGTGCCAGCAGTTTTGGACAGACCTATGGCTACACCTTC CASSFGQTYGYTF
TRBJ1-5 - medium-sized TRBV19 TGTGCCAGTAGAAACAGGAGATTGGGCAATCAGCCCCAGCATTTT CASRNRRLGNQPQHF
TRBJ1-2 - - TRBV2 TGTGCCAGCAGGGAGGGATTGGGAAGTAACTATGGCTACACCTTC CASREGLGSNYGYTF
TRBJ2-6 TRBD1 - TRBV9 TGTGCCAGCAGCGTGTCTCTACAGGGGGACTCTGGGGCCAACGTCCTGACTTTC CASSVSLQGDSGANVLTF
TRBJ2-3 TRBD2 medium-sized TRBV7-2 TGTGCCAGCAGCTACCTTAGCGGGGGCGCGGGCACAGATACGCAGTATTTT CASSYLSGGAGTDTQYF
TRBJ2-5 TRBD1 - TRBV6-6 TGTGCCAGCAGTTACGCGGGACAGGGCGAGACCCAGTACTTC CASSYAGQGETQYF
TRBJ2-7 - - TRBV3-1/TRBV3-2 TGTGCCAGCAGCCAAGAAGCTGGGATAGGGGACCAACGGCACTACGAGCAGTACTTC CASSQEAGIGDQRHYEQYF
TRBJ2-1 - - TRBV21-1 TGTGCCAGCAGCAAAGGGGGAGTCGACAGGAGAACGCACAATGAGCAGTTCTTC CASSKGGVDRRTHNEQFF
TRBJ1-1 - few TRBV2 TGTGCCAGCAGTGCCGGGACCCCGACGGCTTTCTTT CASSAGTPTAFF
TRBJ2-7 TRBD2 - TRBV23-1 TGCGCCAGCAGTCAATCGGAGCGGGGGCTCTACGAGCAGTACTTC CASSQSERGLYEQYF
TRBJ1-4 - - TRBV5-1 TGCGCCAGCAGCTTGAACGTCGGCCAGGGCAATGAAAAACTGTTTTTT CASSLNVGQGNEKLFF
TRBJ2-4 - - TRBV7-9 TGTGCCAGCAGCTTAGCGACCCTAGCCAAAAACATTCAGTACTTC CASSLATLAKNIQYF
TRBJ2-7 - - TRBV7-9 TGTGCCAGCACGCCGGGACGTAGCTCCTACGAGCAGTACTTC CASTPGRSSYEQYF
TRBJ2-7 TRBD2 few TRBV5-1 TGCGCCAGCAGCTGGGAGGGGCAAGCCTACGAGCAGTACTTC CASSWEGQAYEQYF
TRBJ1-2 TRBD1 - TRBV5-1 TGCGCCAGCAGCTCGCCTCCCCAGGGGGCGCAGGGCTACACCTTC CASSSPPQGAQGYTF
TRBJ1-1 TRBD1 - TRBV23-1 TGCGCCAGCCACTTTACAGGGGGCAACACTGAAGCTTTCTTT CASHFTGGNTEAFF
TRBJ1-1 - - TRBV7-6 TGTGCCAGCAGCTTGTCGGACATTTACACTGAAGCTTTCTTT CASSLSDIYTEAFF
TRBJ2-3 - - TRBV6-2/TRBV6-3 TGTGCCAGCAGCCCGACCACAGATACGCAGTATTTT CASSPTTDTQYF
TRBJ1-3 - - TRBV6-5 TGTGCCAGCAGTTACCAGGGGACTAAGACTGGAAACACCATATATTTT CASSYQGTKTGNTIYF
TRBJ1-2 - - TRBV29-1 TGCCGCGGTGCGGGGGCGGGCCCCCTCTTCTATGGCTACACCTTC CRGAGAGPLFYGYTF
TRBJ2-7 TRBD2 - TRBV19 TGTGCCAGTAGTTTTGAGGGAGGGAACGAGCAGTACTTC CASSFEGGNEQYF
TRBJ2-7 - once TRBV6-5 TGTGCCAGCACGGCCTACACGGGATCCTACGAGCAGTACTTC CASTAYTGSYEQYF
TRBJ1-1 TRBD1 - TRBV5-1 TGCGCCAGCAGAGGCCGCCAGGGGGGCACTGAAGCTTTCTTT CASRGRQGGTEAFF
TRBJ1-5 TRBD1 - TRBV10-2 TGCGCCAGCAGTGATGTGCAGGGGGCCAATCAGCCCCAGCATTTT CASSDVQGANQPQHF
TRBJ2-2 - - TRBV7-2 TGTGCCAGTTGCCGGACGAACACCGGGGAGCTGTTTTTT CASCRTNTGELFF
TRBJ1-2 TRBD1 once TRBV4-2 TGTGCCAGCAGCCTCGAGGACAGGGACGTAATCACCTTC CASSLEDRDVITF
TRBJ2-5 TRBD2 - TRBV5-1 TGCGCCAGCAGCTTGGTTGGGGGGGTCGGAGAGACCCAGTACTTC CASSLVGGVGETQYF